The 15 T cell receptor beta chains listed next were all sequenced from one sample in a study of response to subunit inactivated influenza vaccine. TCRdb reprocessed the RT-PCR reads with MiXCR, giving one entry per CDR3 protein. The sample lists around 470,000 distinct CDR3 sequences, approximately 7.2% occurring once. Sequencing was performed on PBMCs from blood, taken around 2 years after vaccination. The receptors originated from a man aged 45-69 years who received an inactivated influenza vaccine.

This clonotype showed up just a few times. The V gene is TRBV28, the J gene TRBJ2-3; D may be TRBD1 (6 bases). V lost 3 bases and J 2 bases, leaving 15 bases between the germline ends. The length of the CDR3 is 16 residues. CDR1 is MDHEN and CDR2 is SYDVKM in the germline V gene. The CDR3 reads CASSFPHAGVTDTQYF. The CDR3 DNA sequence: TGTGCCAGCAGTTTCCCCCACGCAGGGGTCACAGATACGCAGTATTTT.

This clonotype was seen more than once but under ten times. The chain combines TRBV4-2 with TRBJ2-7; tentative D call: TRBD1 (6 bases). V gave up 1 base and J gave up 3 bases, with 28 bases separating them. The CDR3 sequence is 20 residues long. The germline CDR1 and CDR2 sequences are LGHNA and YNFKEQ. The CDR3 loop reads CASSQGDGKQGPSLYYEQYF. CDR3 in DNA: TGTGCCAGCAGCCAAGGGGATGGGAAACAGGGTCCTTCTCTCTACTACGAGCAGTACTTC.

J is TRBJ2-3 and V is TRBV20-1; the D gene is possibly TRBD2 (5 bases). Per germline, CDR1 DFQATT and CDR2 SNEGSKA (reference sequence). The CDR3 sequence is 14 residues long. V shed 5 bases and J shed 7 bases, with 19 bases lying between them. The CDR3 region is CSAPPRRAGNTQYF. The CDR3 DNA reads as TGCAGTGCTCCACCGCGGCGGGCGGGCAATACGCAGTATTTT.

This clonotype appeared a few times. The chain combines TRBV3-1 with TRBJ2-4; 12 nucleotides align to TRBD1. Germline values: CDR1 LGHDT, CDR2 YNNKEL (reference sequence). The V gene end was trimmed by 4 bases and the J gene end by 8 bases; junction bases not matched to a gene: 9. The CDR3 totals 16 residues. CDR3 loop: CASSPEPGQGADIQYF. The CDR3, as DNA: TGTGCCAGCAGCCCCGAACCGGGACAGGGGGCGGACATTCAGTACTTC.

In regard to this clonotype: A read error is likely, as this CDR3 ends without the conserved phenylalanine or tryptophan. The genes are TRBV11-2 and TRBJ2-5; TRBD1 agrees at 8 bases. Germline CDR1 SGHAT, CDR2 FQNNGV. J gave up 5 bases and V 4 bases, and 9 bases lay outside the gene matches. The CDR3 is 15 amino acids. The CDR3 protein is CASSYYRGSWETQYI. The CDR3 coding sequence is TGTGCCAGCAGCTATTACAGGGGGAGTTGGGAGACCCAGTACATC.

This clonotype was seen only a few times. The chain has TRBV3-1 and TRBJ1-2; D not resolved. Trimming shortened V by 1 base and J by 6 bases, and 9 bases separated the two germline ends. This CDR3 has 13 amino acids. Germline V gene data show CDR1 as LGHDT and CDR2 as YNNKEL (reference sequence). CDR3 nucleotides: TGTGCCAGCAGCCAAGCGGGTTGGAATGGCTACACCTTC. Translation gives CASSQAGWNGYTF.

This chain uses TRBV27 with TRBJ1-1; 8 nucleotides match TRBD1. CDR3 size: 15 residues. Trimming took 3 bases from V and 0 from J; bases not matched to a gene: 3. Germline V CDR1 and CDR2: MNHEY, SMNVEV (reference sequence). The CDR3, as DNA: TGTGCCAGCAGTTTGTTGGGACAGGTGAACACTGAAGCTTTCTTT. It encodes CASSLLGQVNTEAFF.

The table lists this clonotype with many counts. V gene TRBV29-1 combines with J gene TRBJ2-1; 8 bases fit TRBD2. Per germline, CDR1 SQVTM and CDR2 ANQGSEA. The CDR3 sequence is 14 residues long. V was clipped by 3 bases and J by 7 bases; unmatched bases: 8. The CDR3 spells CSVDMRGAGNEQFF. The CDR3 DNA sequence: TGCAGCGTTGACATGCGGGGGGCGGGAAATGAGCAGTTCTTC.

The V call is TRBV11-2, the J call TRBJ2-7; the match to TRBD2 covers 9 bases. CDR3 length equals 15 residues. Germline V gene sequence: CDR1 SGHAT, CDR2 FQNNGV. V was clipped by 5 bases and J by 2 bases; unmatched bases: 7. The CDR3 DNA sequence: TGTGCCAGCAGCACGGGACTAGCTTTAACCTACGAGCAGTACTTC. It yields the protein CASSTGLALTYEQYF.

The sample holds many counts of this clonotype. The gene calls are TRBV11-2 and TRBJ2-5, with 13 nucleotides matching TRBD2. Germline CDR1 SGHAT, CDR2 FQNNGV. The V segment lost 4 bases and the J segment 4 bases; nucleotides outside the gene matches: 9. CDR3 length: 17 residues. The CDR3: CASSSDRRLAGGETQYF. The CDR3 DNA reads TGTGCCAGCAGCTCTGATCGAAGACTAGCGGGAGGAGAGACCCAGTACTTC.

This clonotype was seen a handful of times. The rearrangement joins TRBV29-1 to TRBJ2-3, with D perhaps matching TRBD1 (6 bases). The CDR3 is made up of 13 amino acids. Germline assignment: CDR1 SQVTM and CDR2 ANQGSEA. V was cut by 7 bases and J by 6 bases, with 17 bases left in between. CDR3 nucleotides: TGCAGCGCGAAGGGTACAGGGATTGATACGCAGTATTTT. The encoded protein is CSAKGTGIDTQYF.

Many counts were recorded for this clonotype. The chain employs TRBV7-2 and TRBJ1-1; D is undetermined. V was cut by 1 base and J by 1 base, with 4 bases left in between. CDR1 is SGHTA, CDR2 FQGNSA, per germline. This CDR3 spans 13 amino acids. The CDR3 DNA follows: TGTGCCAGCAGCTTAGTACAGAACACTGAAGCTTTCTTT. Protein: CASSLVQNTEAFF.

This clonotype showed up many times. The rearrangement links TRBV7-2 to TRBJ2-3; 8 bases are shared with TRBD2. This CDR3 spans 15 amino acids. CDR1 is SGHTA and CDR2 is FQGNSA in the germline V gene. Trimming cost V 1 base and J 7 bases; bases outside gene matches: 7. The CDR3 sequence is CASSLDRGGTNTQYF. The DNA for the CDR3 is TGTGCCAGCAGCTTAGATCGGGGGGGCACTAATACGCAGTATTTT.

This clonotype came up many times. The chain couples TRBV4-1 to TRBJ2-3; 8 nucleotides align to TRBD2. Looked up from germline, CDR1 is MGHRA and CDR2 is YSYEKL. CDR3 length equals 16 residues. The V gene end was trimmed by 1 base and the J gene end by 0 bases; junction bases not matched to a gene: 3. The DNA of the CDR3 is TGCGCCAGCAGCCAAGCTAGCGGGTCTAGCACAGATACGCAGTATTTT. Translation gives CASSQASGSSTDTQYF.

This clonotype occurred many times. Relative to the germline gene, one junction end is altered; a read error may explain this. The chain employs TRBV5-1 and TRBJ2-2; D is possibly TRBD1 (6 bases). Germline V gene lookup returns CDR1 SGHRS and CDR2 YFSETQ. This CDR3 is 14 amino acids long. The CDR3 here is CASSLTGNTGELFF. CDR3 coding DNA: TGTGCCAGCAGCTTGACAGGGAACACCGGGGAGCTGTTTTTT.